This T cell receptor beta chain was recorded in a study of blood T cell repertoires in COVID-19. Turning to the study itself: Spain, Italy and the United States supplied samples that represented acute and convalescent COVID-19. Sample material is recorded as cDNA or gDNA derived from T cells, B-cell-depleted T cells, or PBMCs.

In terms of age and location, participants ranged from roughly 18 to 100 years and lived in about two dozen US areas. In the authors' methods: Using reference gene primer amplification, nucleated cell counts were estimated. Libraries were prepared by immunoSEQ multiplex PCR; TCRdb keeps only in-frame clonotypes and omits some of them. V and J calls and clone size come straight from that table; D and trimming were deduced from the DNA. The sample includes some 170,000 clones, around 83% of them seen just once. The CDR3 is 13 residues long. The germline V gene encodes CDR1 SGHTA and CDR2 FQGNSA. V was trimmed by 1 base and J by 3 bases, leaving 6 bases between them.

This chain joins TRBV7-2 and TRBJ1-2, with D unresolved. The clonotype comes from a man aged 50 to 59 who had recovered from COVID-19. The sequencing input was PBMCs or T cells enriched from blood (not recorded which). The CDR3 DNA sequence: TGTGCCAGCAGCTTAGGTTTAGACTATGGCTACACCTTC. Translation gives CASSLGLDYGYTF.